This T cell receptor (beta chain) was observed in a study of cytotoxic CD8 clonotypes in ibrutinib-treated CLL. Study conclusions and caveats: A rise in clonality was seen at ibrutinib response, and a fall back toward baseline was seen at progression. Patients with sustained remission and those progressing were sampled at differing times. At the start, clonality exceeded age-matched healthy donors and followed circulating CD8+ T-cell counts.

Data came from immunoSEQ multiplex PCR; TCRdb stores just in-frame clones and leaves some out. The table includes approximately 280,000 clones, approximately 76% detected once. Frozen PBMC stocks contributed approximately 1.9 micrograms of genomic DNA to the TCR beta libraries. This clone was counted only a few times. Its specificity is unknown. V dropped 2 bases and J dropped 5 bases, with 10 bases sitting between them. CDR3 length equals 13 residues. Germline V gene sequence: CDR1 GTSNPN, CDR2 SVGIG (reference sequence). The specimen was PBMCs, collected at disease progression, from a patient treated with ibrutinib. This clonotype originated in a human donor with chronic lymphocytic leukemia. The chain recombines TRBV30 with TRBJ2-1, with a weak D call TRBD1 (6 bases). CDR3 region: CAWSPDRDNEQFF. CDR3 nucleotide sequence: TGTGCCTGGAGTCCGGACAGAGACAATGAGCAGTTCTTC.